The 28 T cell receptor beta chains listed next were all sequenced from one sample in a study of T cell changes during pregnancy in multiple sclerosis. This table comes from immunoSEQ multiplex PCR, and its TCRdb copy is limited to in-frame clones, with some not included. The sample lists under 50,000 clones; 70% to 90% were seen once. This specimen was CD8+ T cells from peripheral blood mononuclear cells, taken in the first trimester of pregnancy. All receptors come from a female donor with multiple sclerosis, enrolled in a pregnancy study.

This chain joins TRBV4-3 and TRBJ2-2; 16 bases are a match to TRBD2. The CDR3 totals 19 residues. With 4 bases clipped from V and 3 bases from J, the junction kept 8 bases outside the gene matches. Germline V lookup: CDR1 LGHNA, CDR2 YSLEER. The CDR3 DNA reads as TGCGCCAGCAGCCTTACCGGGACTAGCGGGGGGGACTACACCGGGGAGCTGTTTTTT. This codes for CASSLTGTSGGDYTGELFF.

The gene calls are TRBV4-3 and TRBJ1-1; D remains ambiguous. There are 17 residues in the CDR3. CDR1 is LGHNA and CDR2 is YSLEER in the germline V gene. V gave up 0 bases and J gave up 1 base, with 15 bases separating them. For the CDR3, the DNA is TGCGCCAGCAGCCAAGATGGTTTGCGGGGATCGAACACTGAAGCTTTCTTT. This translates into CASSQDGLRGSNTEAFF.

The gene calls are TRBV19 and TRBJ1-1; D is unresolved. The CDR3 length is 14 residues. V shed 5 bases and J shed 0 bases, with 10 bases lying between them. Germline loops: CDR1 LNHDA, CDR2 SQIVND (reference sequence). The CDR3 bases are TGTGCCAGTAGTCCGAGGGAGATGAACACTGAAGCTTTCTTT. It codes for CASSPREMNTEAFF.

The chain uses TRBV5-1 and TRBJ1-1, with 7 positions matching TRBD1. The junction had 7 bases not matched to a gene; V was cut back by 4 bases and J by 4 bases. Germline V gene lookup returns CDR1 SGHRS and CDR2 YFSETQ. The CDR3 is 14 amino acids. The CDR3 region is CASSIGQVRTEAFF. CDR3 bases: TGCGCCAGCAGCATCGGACAGGTACGCACTGAAGCTTTCTTT.

The V call is TRBV5-6, the J call TRBJ2-5, with TRBD2 matching over 7 bases. The CDR3 loop spans 15 amino acids. V lost 4 bases and J lost 4; bases outside the gene matches: 10. Germline V gene lookup returns CDR1 SGHDT and CDR2 YYEEEE. The CDR3 reads CASSLPLGEGETQYF. CDR3 sequence (DNA): TGTGCCAGCAGCCTCCCATTGGGGGAGGGAGAGACCCAGTACTTC.

This clone was seen once. The rearrangement joins TRBV2 to TRBJ2-2; the D is unclear. CDR3 length: 11 residues. The germline gives CDR1 SNHLY, CDR2 FYNNEI. Trimming stripped 7 bases from V and 4 bases from J, with 4 bases between. The chain's CDR3 is CASTGTGELFF. The CDR3 coding sequence is TGTGCCAGCACCGGCACCGGGGAGCTGTTTTTT.

The CDR3 is CATLNRDEETQYF. The CDR3 DNA follows: TGTGCCACTCTAAACAGGGACGAAGAGACCCAGTACTTC. V gene TRBV2 combines with J gene TRBJ2-5; D perhaps matches TRBD1 (6 bases). The CDR3 totals 13 residues. Trimming removed 10 bases at V and 3 bases at J, with 15 bases between. Looked up from germline, CDR1 is SNHLY and CDR2 is FYNNEI.

The chain couples TRBV19 to TRBJ2-7, with D perhaps TRBD1 (5 bases). Trimming took 7 bases from V and 5 from J, leaving 9 bases between them. Germline V gene data show CDR1 as LNHDA and CDR2 as SQIVND (reference sequence). This CDR3 is 11 amino acids long. The CDR3 reads CASKGLDEQYF. CDR3 nucleotide sequence: TGTGCCAGTAAGGGGCTAGACGAGCAGTACTTC.

This chain joins TRBV6-4 and TRBJ2-3; 8 nucleotides agree with TRBD2. J lost 1 base, V lost 1 base, and 4 bases had no gene match. The CDR3 is made up of 16 amino acids. Germline lookup yields CDR1 MRHNA and CDR2 SNTAGT. The CDR3 sequence: CASSDLSGGGTDTQYF. DNA of the CDR3: TGTGCCAGCAGTGACTTGAGCGGGGGCGGCACAGATACGCAGTATTTT.

Within the sample, this clone is medium-sized. J is TRBJ1-2 and V is TRBV4-3; 8 nucleotides match TRBD1. With V trimmed by 4 bases and J by 8 bases, 15 bases remained unmatched. This CDR3 has 16 residues. The germline gives CDR1 LGHNA, CDR2 YSLEER. CDR3 sequence (DNA): TGCGCCAGCAGCCCATCGTCACCGGACAGGGTGTCCGGCTACACCTTC. This sequence encodes CASSPSSPDRVSGYTF.

This sequence joins TRBV19 and TRBJ1-1; D is unclear. V gave up 3 bases and J gave up 4 bases, with 9 bases separating them. Germline V gene lookup returns CDR1 LNHDA and CDR2 SQIVND (reference sequence). The CDR3 runs 13 residues. Here the CDR3 DNA reads TGTGCCAGTAGTATCGGGGTCAGCACTGAAGCTTTCTTT. The encoded protein is CASSIGVSTEAFF.

The chain has TRBV25-1 and TRBJ1-1; no clear D. The germline gives CDR1 MGHDK, CDR2 SYGVNS. Deletions cut 1 base from V and 13 bases from J, with 7 bases between. CDR3 length equals 10 residues. CDR3 sequence (DNA): TGTGCCAGCAGTGAATCCGGGGATTTCTTT. Its protein is CASSESGDFF. The entire variable domain, with the rest obtained from reference TRBV25-1 and TRBJ1-1, is as follows: EADIYQTPRYLVIGTGKKITLECSQTMGHDKMYWYQQDPGMELHLIHYSYGVNSTEKGDLSSESTVSRIRTEHFPLTLESARPSHTSQYLCASSESGDFFGQGTRLTVV.

This chain links TRBV27 with TRBJ1-5, with D possibly TRBD1 on 5 matching bases. Germline V gene lookup returns CDR1 MNHEY and CDR2 SMNVEV (reference sequence). CDR3 length: 15 amino acids. Trimming took 5 bases from V and 5 from J, leaving 16 bases between them. The CDR3 DNA is TGTGCCAGCAGTCCCGTGGGGCGGGGGTATCAGCCCCAGCATTTT. This gives the protein CASSPVGRGYQPQHF.

The genes are TRBV12-5 and TRBJ1-5, with no clear D. Germline-derived CDR1 and CDR2 are LGHNT and FRNRAP. V dropped 6 bases and J dropped 0 bases, with 9 bases sitting between them. This CDR3 has 14 amino acids. CDR3 residues: CASGGGSSNQPQHF. DNA of the CDR3: TGTGCTAGTGGCGGAGGCTCTAGCAATCAGCCCCAGCATTTT. Variable domain in full (rest from reference TRBV12-5 and TRBJ1-5): DARVTQTPRHKVTEMGQEVTMRCQPILGHNTVFWYRQTMMQGLELLAYFRNRAPLDDSGMPKDRFSAEMPDATLATLKIQPSEPRDSAVYFCASGGGSSNQPQHFGDGTRLSIL.

This chain joins TRBV29-1 and TRBJ2-7; TRBD2 might be the D (5 bases). V lost 4 bases and J 0 bases, leaving 10 bases between the germline ends. The CDR3 has 13 amino acids. CDR1 is SQVTM, CDR2 ANQGSEA, per germline. CDR3 nucleotide sequence: TGCAGCGTTGCGGAGGCTCTCTCCTACGAGCAGTACTTC. Encoded protein: CSVAEALSYEQYF.

Points on this clone: The sample carries other DNA sequences with the same CDR3. The rearrangement links TRBV7-8 to TRBJ2-7; D is uncertain. There are 12 residues in the CDR3. V lost 9 bases, J lost 3 bases, and 12 bases lay in between. From germline, CDR1 is SGHVS and CDR2 FQNEAQ. The CDR3 here is CASYSLHYEQYF. DNA of the CDR3: TGTGCCAGTTACTCCCTCCACTACGAGCAGTACTTC.

The chain recombines TRBV5-1 with TRBJ2-2; possible D gene TRBD1, 6 bases. This CDR3 has 13 amino acids. V lost 3 bases and J lost 5, with 8 bases in between. Germline lookup yields CDR1 SGHRS and CDR2 YFSETQ. In DNA, the CDR3 is TGCGCCAGCAGCTGGGGGCCTACCGGGGAGCTGTTTTTT. Amino acids: CASSWGPTGELFF.

The chain employs TRBV7-9 and TRBJ1-1; D perhaps matches TRBD1 (6 bases). V was shortened by 0 bases and J by 1 base, with 15 bases between the two germline ends. This CDR3 is 17 amino acids long. Per germline, CDR1 SEHNR and CDR2 FQNEAQ (reference sequence). This chain's CDR3 is CASSLAAGLGGNTEAFF. The CDR3 coding sequence is TGTGCCAGCAGCTTAGCTGCTGGGCTAGGGGGGAACACTGAAGCTTTCTTT.

Of note for this clone: The identical CDR3 is also encoded by other nucleotide sequences in the sample. The chain recombines TRBV9 with TRBJ2-7; 8 nucleotides align to TRBD2. The germline CDR1 and CDR2 sequences are SGDLS and YYNGEE. J lost 6 bases, V lost 0 bases, and 2 bases had no gene match. The CDR3 is 13 residues long. Here the CDR3 DNA reads TGTGCCAGCAGCGTAGTCAGCGGGGGCGAGCAGTACTTC. It is translated as CASSVVSGGEQYF.

This sequence joins TRBV5-6 and TRBJ1-1; TRBD1 matches 7 bases. Germline V gene sequence: CDR1 SGHDT, CDR2 YYEEEE. CDR3 length: 14 residues. With V trimmed by 2 bases and J by 5 bases, 6 bases remained unmatched. CDR3 in DNA: TGTGCCAGCAGCTTCCCCAGGGGGGCGACTGAAGCTTTCTTT. Translation gives CASSFPRGATEAFF.

The V gene is TRBV7-2, the J gene TRBJ1-2, with D unresolved. This CDR3 contains 14 residues. Trimming shortened V by 0 bases and J by 5 bases, and 10 bases separated the two germline ends. Germline V lookup: CDR1 SGHTA, CDR2 FQGNSA. The CDR3 sequence is CASSLAGSGYGYTF. The CDR3, as DNA: TGTGCCAGCAGCTTAGCAGGGTCGGGGTATGGCTACACCTTC.

The chain has TRBV5-6 and TRBJ1-5, with D unclear. Germline CDR1 SGHDT, CDR2 YYEEEE. There are 14 residues in the CDR3. Trimming removed 0 bases at V and 4 bases at J, with 8 bases between. CDR3 protein: CASSLDGNNQPQHF. CDR3 bases: TGTGCCAGCAGCTTGGACGGGAATAATCAGCCCCAGCATTTT.

This clone was observed a single time. The chain combines TRBV9 with TRBJ2-3, with 7 bases lining up with TRBD1. V shed 4 bases and J 6 bases; nucleotides not matched to a gene: 11. Germline CDR1 SGDLS, CDR2 YYNGEE. The CDR3 totals 15 residues. The CDR3: CASSPRGHPSDTQYF. The DNA of the CDR3 is TGTGCCAGCAGCCCGAGGGGGCATCCTTCGGATACGCAGTATTTT.

This clone was picked up one time. The rearrangement links TRBV4-1 to TRBJ2-7; weak D call: TRBD2 (5 bases). V was cut by 3 bases and J by 2 bases, with 5 bases left in between. The CDR3 totals 12 residues. From germline, CDR1 is MGHRA and CDR2 YSYEKL. The CDR3 protein is CASSQGAYEQYF. CDR3 coding DNA: TGCGCCAGCAGCCAGGGAGCCTACGAGCAGTACTTC.

This chain connects TRBV7-9 to TRBJ1-2; 7 nucleotides align to TRBD1. The length of the CDR3 is 12 residues. Germline V lookup: CDR1 SEHNR, CDR2 FQNEAQ (reference sequence). J was trimmed by 7 bases and V by 5 bases; bases with no gene match: 4. CDR3 region: CASSRQGVGYTF. In nucleotides, the CDR3 is TGTGCCAGCAGCAGACAGGGAGTTGGCTACACCTTC.

This sequence joins TRBV13 and TRBJ2-7; D is perhaps TRBD1 (6 bases). There are 14 residues in the CDR3. Germline assignment: CDR1 PRHDT and CDR2 FYEKMQ (reference sequence). V was shortened by 4 bases and J by 2 bases, with 12 bases between the two germline ends. CDR3 sequence (DNA): TGTGCCAGCAGCTGGGACATGGTTACCTACGAGCAGTACTTC. It translates to CASSWDMVTYEQYF.

The V and J genes are TRBV19 and TRBJ1-1; 9 bases line up with TRBD1. The CDR3 is 16 amino acids. The V and J ends lost 4 bases and 2 bases, in that order; junction bases with no gene match: 8. Per the germline V gene, CDR1 is LNHDA and CDR2 is SQIVND (reference sequence). The DNA of the CDR3 is TGTGCCAGTAGTAGAACAGGGGGCCGCCCTAACACTGAAGCTTTCTTT. Translation: CASSRTGGRPNTEAFF.

The V call is TRBV5-5, the J call TRBJ1-1; D is unclear. The CDR3 is made up of 14 amino acids. The germline V gene encodes CDR1 SGHKS and CDR2 YYEKEE (reference sequence). The germline V and J ends were trimmed by 0 bases and 4 bases, with 10 bases remaining between them. The CDR3 DNA follows: TGTGCCAGCAGCTTGGCCGGGGTACCCACTGAAGCTTTCTTT. Its protein is CASSLAGVPTEAFF.